This T cell receptor (beta chain) was profiled in a study of cytomegalovirus exposure and HLA in healthy donors. General study points: Most subjects had HLA-A and HLA-B alleles reportedly predicted accurately by TCR beta sequences. Follow-up analysis later connected one missense variant in DCLRE1C with trimming of TCR beta V- and J-genes. HLA allele associations emerged for around 15,000 TCR beta sequences in a later analysis, at 0.05 false discovery rate.

The PCR employed 60 Vbeta primers together with 13 Jbeta primers. Generated by immunoSEQ multiplex PCR, the TCRdb table keeps only in-frame clones and is missing some. The table records 150,000 to 200,000 clones, 82% of them present only once. This clone has just one count. What it binds is unknown. Germline-derived CDR1 and CDR2 are LNHDA and SQIVND (reference sequence). V was pared by 0 bases and J by 7 bases, with 9 bases between. This CDR3 comprises 13 residues. Sampled while nominally healthy, donors likely had unrecorded immune exposures. The clonotype originates from a woman between 18 and 29 years old in good health and CMV-seronegative. The chain uses TRBV19 and TRBJ1-2; no definite D call. The sample comprised PBMCs. CDR3 loop: CASSIDRVSGYTF. The CDR3 nucleotides are TGTGCCAGTAGTATAGATCGGGTTTCTGGCTACACCTTC.